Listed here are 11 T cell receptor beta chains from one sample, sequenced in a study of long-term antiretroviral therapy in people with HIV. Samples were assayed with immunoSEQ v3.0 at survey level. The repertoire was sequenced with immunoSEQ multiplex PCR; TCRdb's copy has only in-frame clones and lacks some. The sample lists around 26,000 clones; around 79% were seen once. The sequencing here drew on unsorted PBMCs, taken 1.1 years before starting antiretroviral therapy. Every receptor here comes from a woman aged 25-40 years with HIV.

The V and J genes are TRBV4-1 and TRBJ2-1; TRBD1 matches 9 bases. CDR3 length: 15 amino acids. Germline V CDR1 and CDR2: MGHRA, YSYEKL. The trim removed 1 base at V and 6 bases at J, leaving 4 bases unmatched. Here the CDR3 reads CASSQVPGQGNEQFF. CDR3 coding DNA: TGCGCCAGCAGCCAAGTCCCGGGACAGGGCAATGAGCAGTTCTTC.

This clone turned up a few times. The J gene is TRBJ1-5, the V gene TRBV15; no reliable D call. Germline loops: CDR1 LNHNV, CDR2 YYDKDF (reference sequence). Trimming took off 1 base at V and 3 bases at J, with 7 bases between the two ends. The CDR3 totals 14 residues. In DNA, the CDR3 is TGTGCCACCAGCAGAGCCGCTTTCAATCAGCCCCAGCATTTT. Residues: CATSRAAFNQPQHF.

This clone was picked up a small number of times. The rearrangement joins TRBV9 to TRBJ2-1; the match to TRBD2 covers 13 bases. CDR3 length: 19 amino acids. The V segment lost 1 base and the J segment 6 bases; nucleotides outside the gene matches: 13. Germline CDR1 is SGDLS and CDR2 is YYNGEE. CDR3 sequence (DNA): TGTGCCAGCAGCGTATCGCCGGGACTAGCGGGGTGGCTAGGCAATGAGCAGTTCTTC. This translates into CASSVSPGLAGWLGNEQFF.

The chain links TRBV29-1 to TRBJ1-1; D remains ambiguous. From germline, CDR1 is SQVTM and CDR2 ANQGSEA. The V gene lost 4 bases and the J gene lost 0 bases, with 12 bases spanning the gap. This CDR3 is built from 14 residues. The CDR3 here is CSVVRERMNTEAFF. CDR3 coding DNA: TGCAGCGTTGTGAGGGAACGGATGAACACTGAAGCTTTCTTT. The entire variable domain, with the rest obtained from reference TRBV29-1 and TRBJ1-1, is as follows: SAVISQKPSRDICQRGTSLTIQCQVDSQVTMMFWYRQQPGQSLTLIATANQGSEATYESGFVIDKFPISRPNLTFSTLTVSNMSPEDSSIYLCSVVRERMNTEAFFGQGTRLTVV.

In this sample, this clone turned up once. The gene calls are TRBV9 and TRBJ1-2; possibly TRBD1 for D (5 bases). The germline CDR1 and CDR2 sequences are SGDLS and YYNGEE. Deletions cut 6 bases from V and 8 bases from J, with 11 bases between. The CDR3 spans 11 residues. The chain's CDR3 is CASMGRDGYTF. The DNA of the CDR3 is TGTGCCAGCATGGGAAGGGACGGCTACACCTTC.

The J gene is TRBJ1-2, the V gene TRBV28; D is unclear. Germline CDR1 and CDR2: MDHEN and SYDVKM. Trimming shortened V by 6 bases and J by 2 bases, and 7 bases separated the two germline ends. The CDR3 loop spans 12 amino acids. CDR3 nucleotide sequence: TGTGCCAGCAGCTATAACAACTATGGCTACACCTTC. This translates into CASSYNNYGYTF.

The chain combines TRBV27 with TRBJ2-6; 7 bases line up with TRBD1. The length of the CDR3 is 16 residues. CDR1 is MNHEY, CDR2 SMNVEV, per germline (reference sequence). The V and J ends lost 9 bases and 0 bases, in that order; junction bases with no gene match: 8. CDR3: CASRSRDSSGANVLTF. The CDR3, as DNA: TGTGCCAGTCGTTCCCGGGACAGCTCTGGGGCCAACGTCCTGACTTTC.

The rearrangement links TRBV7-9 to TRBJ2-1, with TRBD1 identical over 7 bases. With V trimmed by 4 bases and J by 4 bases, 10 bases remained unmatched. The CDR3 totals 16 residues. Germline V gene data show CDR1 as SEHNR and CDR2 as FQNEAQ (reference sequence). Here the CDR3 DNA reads TGTGCCAGCAGCTCATACAGGGGCCGGGGATACAATGAGCAGTTCTTC. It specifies CASSSYRGRGYNEQFF.

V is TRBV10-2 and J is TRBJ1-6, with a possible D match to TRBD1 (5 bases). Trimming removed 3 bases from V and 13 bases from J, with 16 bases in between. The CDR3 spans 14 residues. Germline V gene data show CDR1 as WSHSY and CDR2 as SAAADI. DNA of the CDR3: TGCGCCAGCAGTGAAGGGACCGACTCTTTCCCCCTCCACTTT. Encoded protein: CASSEGTDSFPLHF.

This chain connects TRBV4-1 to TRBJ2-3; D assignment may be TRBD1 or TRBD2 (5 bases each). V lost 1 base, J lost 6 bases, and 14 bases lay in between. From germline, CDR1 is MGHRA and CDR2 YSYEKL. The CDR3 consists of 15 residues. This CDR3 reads CASSQGWGSPDTQYF. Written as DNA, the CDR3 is TGCGCCAGCAGCCAAGGGTGGGGGAGCCCGGATACGCAGTATTTT.

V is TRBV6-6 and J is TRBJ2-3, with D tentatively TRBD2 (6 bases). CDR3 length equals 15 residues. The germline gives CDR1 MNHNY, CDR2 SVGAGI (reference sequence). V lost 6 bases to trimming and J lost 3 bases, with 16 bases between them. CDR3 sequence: CASRILTRITDTQYF. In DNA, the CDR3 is TGTGCCAGCAGGATTCTGACTAGAATTACAGATACGCAGTATTTT.